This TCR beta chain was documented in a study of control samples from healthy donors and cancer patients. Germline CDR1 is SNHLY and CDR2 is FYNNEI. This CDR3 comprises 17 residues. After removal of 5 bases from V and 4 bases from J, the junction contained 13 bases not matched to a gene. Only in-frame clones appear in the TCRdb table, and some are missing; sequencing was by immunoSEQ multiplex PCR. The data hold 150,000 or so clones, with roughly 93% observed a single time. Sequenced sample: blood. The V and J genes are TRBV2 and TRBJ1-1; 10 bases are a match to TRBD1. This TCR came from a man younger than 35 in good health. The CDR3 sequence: CASSRQGAAQVGTEAFF. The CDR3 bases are TGTGCCAGCAGTAGACAGGGGGCGGCTCAGGTAGGCACTGAAGCTTTCTTT. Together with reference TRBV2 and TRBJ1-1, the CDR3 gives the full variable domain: EPEVTQTPSHQVTQMGQEVILRCVPISNHLYFYWYRQILGQKVEFLVSFYNNEISEKSEIFDDQFSVERPDGSNFTLKIRSTKLEDSAMYFCASSRQGAAQVGTEAFFGQGTRLTVV.